This T cell receptor beta chain was documented in a study of T cells in Graves' hyperthyroidism and ophthalmopathy. Study findings and constraints: Most expanded thyroid clonotypes above 0.001 recurred in blood.

Uncontrolled infection, other autoimmune disease, pregnancy or lactation excluded patients. TCR beta CDR3 regions were amplified from RNA. TCR CDR3 underwent first-round RT-PCR with the HTBI primer set. From the multiplex PCR reads, TCRdb called clonotypes with MiXCR, one entry per CDR3 protein. The sample holds nearly 750,000 distinct CDR3 sequences, approximately 40% seen once. This CDR3 region has 13 residues. Germline values: CDR1 SEHNR, CDR2 FQNEAQ (reference sequence). Turning to this clonotype: Its antigen is not identified. A junction boundary mismatches the germline segment, possibly from a read error.

This receptor was taken from a woman between 35 and 50 years old with Graves' hyperthyroidism. The chain employs TRBV7-9 and TRBJ1-6, with D possibly TRBD1 on 6 matching bases. Specimen: blood. The CDR3 sequence is CASRPTGNSPLHF. The CDR3 region has the DNA TGCGCCAGCAGGCCCACAGGGAACTCACCCCTCCACTTT. The full variable domain, its missing parts supplied by reference TRBV7-9 and TRBJ1-6, is DTGVSQNPRHKITKRGQNVTFRCDPISEHNRLYWYRQTLGQGPEFLTYFQNEAQLEKSRLLSDRFSAERPKGSFSTLEIQRTEQGDSAMYLCASRPTGNSPLHFGNGTRLTVT.